These 20 T cell receptor beta chains share one sample of origin, sequenced in a study of blood T cell repertoires in COVID-19. Libraries were prepared by immunoSEQ multiplex PCR; TCRdb keeps only in-frame clonotypes and omits some of them. The repertoire includes about 430,000 clones, 70% to 90% of them detected once, and roughly 1.4% sits in the top ten. The material sequenced was PBMCs or T cells enriched from blood (not recorded which). The receptors shown here come from a young woman who had been exposed to COVID-19.

This sequence joins TRBV28 and TRBJ1-5; possibly TRBD1 for D (6 bases). Trimming cost V 2 bases and J 7 bases, with 9 bases left between them. The germline gives CDR1 MDHEN, CDR2 SYDVKM. The CDR3 is 13 residues long. CDR3 protein: CASSLTGSQPQHF. The CDR3, as DNA: TGTGCCAGCAGTTTAACAGGGAGCCAGCCCCAGCATTTT.

The chain links TRBV19 to TRBJ2-1; possible D gene TRBD1, 6 bases. This CDR3 has 12 amino acids. Germline V gives CDR1 LNHDA, CDR2 SQIVND (reference sequence). With 4 bases removed from V and 8 bases from J, the gap between germline ends came to 9 bases. Here the CDR3 reads CASSTYRDEQFF. The DNA for the CDR3 is TGTGCCAGTAGTACTTACAGGGATGAGCAGTTCTTC.

V is TRBV5-5 and J is TRBJ2-3; 8 bases align to TRBD2. Germline V CDR1 and CDR2: SGHKS, YYEKEE (reference sequence). V lost 6 bases to trimming and J lost 1 base; unmatched junction nucleotides: 4. CDR3 length: 14 amino acids. The CDR3 sequence: CASTGAGGTDTQYF. The CDR3 nucleotides are TGTGCCAGCACGGGAGCGGGGGGCACAGATACGCAGTATTTT.

The table lists this clone with a few counts. This CDR3 is CASVQTSGIPARRSDEQYF. DNA for the CDR3: TGTGCCAGTGTTCAGACTAGCGGGATCCCCGCCCGACGATCGGACGAGCAGTACTTC. This chain links TRBV19 with TRBJ2-7; 11 bases fit TRBD2. The CDR3 is 19 amino acids. Germline CDR1 and CDR2: LNHDA and SQIVND (reference sequence). V shed 8 bases and J 5 bases; nucleotides not matched to a gene: 23.

This chain links TRBV28 with TRBJ1-4, with 9 bases fitting TRBD1. The CDR3 contains 16 residues. The trim removed 5 bases at V and 15 bases at J, leaving 19 bases unmatched. CDR1 is MDHEN, CDR2 SYDVKM, per germline. The CDR3 DNA follows: TGTGCCAGCAGTCTACCCGGAGGGACAGGGTTTGGGGGTGTGTTTTTT. Protein product: CASSLPGGTGFGGVFF.

This clone came up a few times. Different DNA sequences within this sample yield the same CDR3. The chain has TRBV7-2 and TRBJ2-5; D perhaps matches TRBD2 (6 bases). The length of the CDR3 is 13 residues. V shed 0 bases and J shed 4 bases, with 6 bases lying between them. The germline V gene encodes CDR1 SGHTA and CDR2 FQGNSA. The CDR3, as DNA: TGTGCCAGCAGCTTAGCGGGAGGAGAGACCCAGTACTTC. It encodes CASSLAGGETQYF.

The chain recombines TRBV5-1 with TRBJ2-2; D possibly corresponds to TRBD1 (6 bases). V shed 4 bases and J shed 6 bases, with 22 bases lying between them. The germline gives CDR1 SGHRS, CDR2 YFSETQ. The CDR3 runs 17 residues. This CDR3 reads CASSLTPPRTDPGELFF. The CDR3 DNA follows: TGCGCCAGCAGCCTCACTCCGCCAAGGACAGATCCCGGGGAGCTGTTTTTT.

This clone has just one count. This rearrangement joins TRBV4-2 to TRBJ2-5; 9 bases map to TRBD2. Losses at the gene ends were 2 bases for V and 4 bases for J; bases not matched to a gene: 11. CDR3 size: 17 residues. Germline V gene sequence: CDR1 LGHNA, CDR2 YNFKEQ. CDR3 coding DNA: TGTGCCAGCAGCCAACGGGGGGCGGGAGGGCCCTCAGAGACCCAGTACTTC. Translating gives CASSQRGAGGPSETQYF.

This clone was counted ten times or more. The chain recombines TRBV11-1 with TRBJ1-1; 8 bases match TRBD1. CDR3 length: 15 amino acids. After removal of 5 bases from V and 1 base from J, the junction contained 6 bases not matched to a gene. Germline-derived CDR1 and CDR2 are SGHAT and FQDESV (reference sequence). DNA of the CDR3: TGTGCCAGCAGCCCGATTGGACAGGGGAACACTGAAGCTTTCTTT. Translated: CASSPIGQGNTEAFF.

This sequence joins TRBV27 and TRBJ2-1; TRBD1 might be the D (6 bases). The V end was cut by 2 bases, the J end by 1 base, with 18 bases between. The CDR3 has 18 residues. The germline V gene has CDR1 MNHEY and CDR2 SMNVEV (reference sequence). Here the CDR3 reads CASSLERDTRLSYNEQFF. The CDR3 coding sequence is TGTGCCAGCAGTTTAGAACGGGACACCAGATTGTCCTACAATGAGCAGTTCTTC.

DNA of the CDR3: TGCGCCAGCAGCTTGACAGGCCCAGATTCACCCCTCCACTTT. Its protein product is CASSLTGPDSPLHF. This chain joins TRBV5-1 and TRBJ1-6; the D gene is possibly TRBD1 (5 bases). Germline V lookup: CDR1 SGHRS, CDR2 YFSETQ. Trimming took 1 base from V and 8 from J, leaving 10 bases between them. The CDR3 runs 14 residues. Full variable domain (outside the CDR3, taken from reference TRBV5-1 and TRBJ1-6): KAGVTQTPRYLIKTRGQQVTLSCSPISGHRSVSWYQQTPGQGLQFLFEYFSETQRNKGNFPGRFSGRQFSNSRSEMNVSTLELGDSALYLCASSLTGPDSPLHFGNGTRLTVT.

The chain employs TRBV19 and TRBJ1-6, with 10 bases aligning to TRBD1. The CDR3 length is 13 residues. In germline, CDR1 is LNHDA, CDR2 SQIVND (reference sequence). V dropped 6 bases and J dropped 9; count of bases not matched to a gene: 2. The CDR3 coding sequence is TGTGCCAGTAGGGACAGGGGGGTTTCACCCCTCCACTTT. This gives the protein CASRDRGVSPLHF.

The chain couples TRBV6-6 to TRBJ1-1; 8 positions agree with TRBD1. There are 13 residues in the CDR3. In germline, CDR1 is MNHNY, CDR2 SVGAGI (reference sequence). J gave up 7 bases and V 5 bases, and 6 bases lay outside the gene matches. The CDR3 bases are TGTGCCAGCAGTCCAGGGACAGGTCGTGAAGCTTTCTTT. As protein: CASSPGTGREAFF.

The genes are TRBV15 and TRBJ1-2, with 7 bases that match TRBD1. After removal of 3 bases from V and 6 bases from J, the junction contained 22 bases not matched to a gene. The germline CDR1 and CDR2 sequences are LNHNV and YYDKDF (reference sequence). This CDR3 comprises 19 residues. CDR3 nucleotides: TGTGCCACCAGCAGTTTCCTGCAGGGGGTCTACACCCTCCAGGATGGCTACACCTTC. It encodes CATSSFLQGVYTLQDGYTF.

This clone has more than one count but fewer than ten. The chain uses TRBV10-3 and TRBJ1-1, with 10 bases fitting TRBD1. CDR3 length equals 14 residues. Germline CDR1 ENHRY, CDR2 SYGVKD. V trimming: 6 bases; J trimming: 6 bases; junction bases outside the gene matches: 7. For the CDR3, the DNA is TGTGCCATCAGGGGGGACAGGGGTATTGCTGAAGCTTTCTTT. It codes for CAIRGDRGIAEAFF.

V is TRBV4-1 and J is TRBJ2-7; 10 bases agree with TRBD2. Germline CDR1 is MGHRA and CDR2 is YSYEKL. The CDR3 length is 17 residues. Trimming at V came to 0 bases and at J to 0 bases, leaving 5 bases not matched to a gene. DNA for the CDR3: TGCGCCAGCAGCCAAGAATACCTAGCGGGGGCCTCCTACGAGCAGTACTTC. It yields the protein CASSQEYLAGASYEQYF.

The chain joins TRBV19 to TRBJ2-7, with D unclear. Germline CDR1 LNHDA, CDR2 SQIVND (reference sequence). There are 12 residues in the CDR3. Trimming stripped 2 bases from V and 3 bases from J, with 5 bases between. As DNA, the CDR3 is TGTGCCAGTAGTATACCTAACTACGAGCAGTACTTC. Protein product: CASSIPNYEQYF. The full variable domain, with the rest looked up from reference TRBV19 and TRBJ2-7, is DGGITQSPKYLFRKEGQNVTLSCEQNLNHDAMYWYRQDPGQGLRLIYYSQIVNDFQKGDIAEGYSVSREKKESFPLTVTSAQKNPTAFYLCASSIPNYEQYFGPGTRLTVT.

This rearrangement joins TRBV12-5 to TRBJ2-7; a possible D gene is TRBD2 (6 bases). Trimming cost V 0 bases and J 10 bases, with 16 bases left between them. The length of the CDR3 is 14 residues. Germline lookup yields CDR1 LGHNT and CDR2 FRNRAP. CDR3 nucleotide sequence: TGTGCTAGTGGTTTGGTAATGGGAACGGGGGAACAGTACTTC. It encodes CASGLVMGTGEQYF.

The chain combines TRBV6-2 or TRBV6-3 with TRBJ2-1, with 10 bases fitting TRBD2. V shed 5 bases and J 5 bases; nucleotides not matched to a gene: 6. The CDR3 has 15 residues. The germline V gene has CDR1 MNHEY and CDR2 SVGEGT. CDR3 nucleotide sequence: TGTGCCAGCAGTGACACTAGCGGGGCCAACAATGAGCAGTTCTTC. Amino acids: CASSDTSGANNEQFF.

The CDR3 DNA follows: TGTGCCAGCAGCTTGCTGCGGGAGACCCAGTACTTC. Protein sequence: CASSLLRETQYF. The chain recombines TRBV5-4 with TRBJ2-5, with D uncertain. CDR1 is SGHNT and CDR2 is YYREEE in the germline V gene (reference sequence). V was shortened by 1 base and J by 5 bases, with 6 bases between the two germline ends. CDR3 length: 12 amino acids.